Listed here is a single TCR beta chain. What it recognizes is unknown. Sequencing was done on patients that had shown CD8+CD57+ cell expansion by flow cytometry. There are 13 residues in the CDR3. Deletions cut 5 bases from V and 6 bases from J, with 14 bases between. From germline, CDR1 is DFQATT and CDR2 SNEGSKA (reference sequence). These data are taken from a study of CD8+CD57+ T cells in acquired aplastic anemia. The template for TCR beta VDJ and CDR3 sequence profiling was genomic DNA. TCRdb called the reads again in MiXCR, with one record for every CDR3 protein. This sample has 17,000 or so distinct CDR3 sequences; more than 30% occur once, and the top ten carry 80% to 90%. Study results and limitations: Patients carried CD8+CD57+ cells that were less diverse than their total CD4+ and CD8+ pools. Patients versus controls showed no significant CD8+ Simpson's diversity difference.

The chain is built from TRBV20-1 and TRBJ1-5, with D maybe TRBD1 (6 bases). The TCR was taken from a human donor with aplastic anemia. Sequencing was performed on CD8+CD57+ T cells sorted from PBMCs. The subset here: bead-enriched CD8+CD57+ effector memory T cells from SAA patients. The CDR3 DNA reads TGCAGTGCTCGTTCAGGGGTCGGTCAGCCCCAGCATTTT. This gives the protein CSARSGVGQPQHF.